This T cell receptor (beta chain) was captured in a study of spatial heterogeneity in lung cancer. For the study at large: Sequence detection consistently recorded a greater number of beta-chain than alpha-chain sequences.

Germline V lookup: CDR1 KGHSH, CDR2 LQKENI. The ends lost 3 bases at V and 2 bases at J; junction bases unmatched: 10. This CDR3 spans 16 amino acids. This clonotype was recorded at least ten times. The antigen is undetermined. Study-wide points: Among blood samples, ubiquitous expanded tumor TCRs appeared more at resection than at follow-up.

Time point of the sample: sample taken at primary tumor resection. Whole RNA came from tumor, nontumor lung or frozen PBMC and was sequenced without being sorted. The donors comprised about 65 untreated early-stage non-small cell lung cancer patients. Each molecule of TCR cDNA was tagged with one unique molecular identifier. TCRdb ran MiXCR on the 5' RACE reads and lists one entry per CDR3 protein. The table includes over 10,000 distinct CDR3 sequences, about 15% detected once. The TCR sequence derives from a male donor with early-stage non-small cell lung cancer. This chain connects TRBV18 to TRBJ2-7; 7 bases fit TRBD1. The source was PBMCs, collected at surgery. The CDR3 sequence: CASSPMGQTNAYEQYF. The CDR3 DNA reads TGTGCCAGCTCACCGATGGGACAGACTAATGCCTACGAGCAGTACTTC.